This record concerns one T cell receptor beta chain sequence. The CDR3 contains 13 residues. From germline, CDR1 is SGHRS and CDR2 YFSETQ. Trimming pared 2 bases from V and 7 bases from J, leaving 12 bases between. The data belong to a study of OX40 agonist ivuxolimab in advanced cancers. Only in-frame clones appear in the TCRdb table, and some are missing; sequencing was by immunoSEQ multiplex PCR. The sample yields about 100,000 clones, around nine tenths seen once. This clonotype originated in an adult with an advanced solid tumor such as melanoma, head and neck, liver or kidney cancer. J is TRBJ2-5 and V is TRBV5-1; the D is unclear. Sequences were derived from CD4+ or CD8+ T cells sorted from blood, sampled in a trial of the OX40 agonist ivuxolimab. As DNA, the CDR3 is TGCGCCAGCAGCTTTCATGAGGCTGGGACCCAGTACTTC. It translates to CASSFHEAGTQYF.